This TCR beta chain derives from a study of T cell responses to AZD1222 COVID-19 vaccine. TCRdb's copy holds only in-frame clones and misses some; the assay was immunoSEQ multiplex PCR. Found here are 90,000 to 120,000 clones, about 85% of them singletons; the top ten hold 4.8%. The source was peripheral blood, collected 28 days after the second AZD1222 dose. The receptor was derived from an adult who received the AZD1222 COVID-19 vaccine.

The CDR3 is CASSPVRQETQYF. The CDR3 DNA reads as TGTGCCAGCAGCCCAGTCAGACAAGAGACCCAGTACTTC. The chain uses TRBV5-4 and TRBJ2-5; D is uncertain. V lost 4 bases and J lost 2, with 9 bases in between. The CDR3 extends over 13 amino acids. Germline CDR1 SGHNT, CDR2 YYREEE (reference sequence).